This T cell receptor (beta chain) was found in a study of cytomegalovirus exposure and HLA in healthy donors. As for this clone: Its antigen remains unknown.

Study findings and constraints: Excluded: some indistinguishable V segments such as TRBV6-2 and TRBV6-3. Later analysis showed TCR association rates varying by HLA locus, highest for DRB1 and lowest for HLA-C.

The CDR3 consists of 16 residues. The junction had 6 bases not matched to a gene; V was cut back by 3 bases and J by 0 bases. Germline V lookup: CDR1 LNHDA, CDR2 SQIVND (reference sequence). Primers: 60 Vbeta forward and 13 Jbeta reverse. As handled by the study authors: Roughly 11 million shared chains were among the about 80 million unique TCR beta chains that a later analysis counted. TCRdb keeps only in-frame clones here, not all; method: immunoSEQ multiplex PCR. V, J and clone size reflect that table, while D and trimming were determined from the DNA. The sample includes approximately 130,000 clones, approximately 80% seen only once; the top ten take 5.5% to 6%.

The TCR sequence derives from a woman aged 40 to 50 in good health and CMV-seropositive. The V and J genes are TRBV19 and TRBJ2-3, with 7 bases aligning to TRBD2. The sequenced material came from PBMCs. The CDR3 DNA sequence: TGTGCCAGTAGTATTCCCCAGCGGGGCAGCACAGATACGCAGTATTTT. Protein product: CASSIPQRGSTDTQYF.